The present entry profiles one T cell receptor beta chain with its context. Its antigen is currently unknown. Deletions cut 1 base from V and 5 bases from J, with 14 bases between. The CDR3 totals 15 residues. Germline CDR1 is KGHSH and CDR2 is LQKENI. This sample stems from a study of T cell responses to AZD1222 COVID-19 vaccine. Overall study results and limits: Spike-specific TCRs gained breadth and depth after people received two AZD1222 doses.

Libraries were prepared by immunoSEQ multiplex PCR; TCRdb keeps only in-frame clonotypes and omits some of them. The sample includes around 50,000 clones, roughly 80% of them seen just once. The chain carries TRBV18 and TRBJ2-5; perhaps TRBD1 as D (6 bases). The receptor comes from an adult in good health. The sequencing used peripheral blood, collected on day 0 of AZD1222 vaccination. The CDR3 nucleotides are TGTGCCAGCTCACCACAGAAGGGGGTTTCGGAGACCCAGTACTTC. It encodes CASSPQKGVSETQYF.